This TCR beta chain is drawn from a study of blood T cell repertoires in COVID-19. Study as a whole: COVID-19 samples collected from the United States, Italy and Spain covered acute and convalescent phases. T cells, B-cell-depleted T cells, or PBMCs provided the cDNA or gDNA that served as material.

How the authors handled the data: Counts of nucleated cells, estimated from reference gene primer amplification, were obtained. Libraries were prepared by immunoSEQ multiplex PCR; TCRdb keeps only in-frame clonotypes and omits some of them. For V, J and clone size, that table is used; D and trimming come from the DNA. The table has almost 95,000 clones, roughly 70% seen once. With 6 bases removed from V and 7 bases from J, the gap between germline ends came to 15 bases. The CDR3 has 12 amino acids. The V gene's germline CDR1 is SQVTM and CDR2 ANQGSEA. Sequencing was performed on peripheral blood. The clonotype originates from a woman aged 60-75 years in a cohort sampled during active or convalescent COVID-19. The rearrangement joins TRBV29-1 to TRBJ1-1, with D uncertain. CDR3 bases: TGCAGCGTCAAAATCGTACGGGTTGAAGCTTTCTTT. Its translation: CSVKIVRVEAFF. Full variable domain (remainder filled in from reference TRBV29-1 and TRBJ1-1): SAVISQKPSRDICQRGTSLTIQCQVDSQVTMMFWYRQQPGQSLTLIATANQGSEATYESGFVIDKFPISRPNLTFSTLTVSNMSPEDSSIYLCSVKIVRVEAFFGQGTRLTVV.